These 2 T cell receptor beta chains were sequenced from one sample in a study of blood T cell repertoires in COVID-19. Repertoires were generated with immunoSEQ multiplex PCR, while TCRdb's copy carries only in-frame clones and drops some. This sample has fewer than 150,000 clones, with 88% found just once. The sequencing sample was made of peripheral blood. These receptors were obtained from a man aged 45-65 years with active or convalescent COVID-19.

This rearrangement joins TRBV19 to TRBJ1-1; D is unclear. The germline V gene encodes CDR1 LNHDA and CDR2 SQIVND (reference sequence). V lost 5 bases and J 0 bases, leaving 7 bases between the germline ends. CDR3 length: 13 amino acids. CDR3 residues: CASSVSVNTEAFF. The CDR3 region has the DNA TGTGCCAGTAGTGTTTCGGTGAACACTGAAGCTTTCTTT.

This chain connects TRBV10-3 to TRBJ1-1, with TRBD1 as a possible D gene (5 bases). This CDR3 is 15 amino acids long. Trimming cost V 3 bases and J 1 base, with 12 bases left between them. The germline CDR1 and CDR2 sequences are ENHRY and SYGVKD. This CDR3 reads CAISDRGGTNTEAFF. CDR3 nucleotides: TGTGCCATCAGTGATAGGGGAGGGACGAACACTGAAGCTTTCTTT.